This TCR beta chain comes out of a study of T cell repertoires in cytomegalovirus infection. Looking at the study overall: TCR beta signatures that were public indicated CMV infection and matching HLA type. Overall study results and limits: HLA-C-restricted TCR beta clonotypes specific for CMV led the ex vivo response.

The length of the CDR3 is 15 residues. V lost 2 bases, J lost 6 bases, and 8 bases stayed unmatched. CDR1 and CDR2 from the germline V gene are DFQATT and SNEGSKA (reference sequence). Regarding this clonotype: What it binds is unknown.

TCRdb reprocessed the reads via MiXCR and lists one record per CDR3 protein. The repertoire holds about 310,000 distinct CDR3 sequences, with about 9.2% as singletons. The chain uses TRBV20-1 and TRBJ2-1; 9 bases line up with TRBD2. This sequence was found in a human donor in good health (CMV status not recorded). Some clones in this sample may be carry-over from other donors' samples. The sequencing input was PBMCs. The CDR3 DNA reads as TGCAGTGCTAGATGGGGGCGGGGGGGCGCCAATGAGCAGTTCTTC. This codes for CSARWGRGGANEQFF.